The T cell receptor beta chain under discussion was sequenced for a study of cytomegalovirus exposure and HLA in healthy donors. General observations from the study: CMV serostatus was the sole immune exposure data available. Data from an earlier analysis indicated that most TCR beta V segments were productive either about 87% or about 30% of the time.

The PCR employed 60 Vbeta primers together with 13 Jbeta primers. The repertoire was sequenced with immunoSEQ multiplex PCR; TCRdb's copy has only in-frame clones and lacks some. Here the sample spans some 140,000 clones, 75% to 90% being singletons. With respect to this clone: The antigen is unknown.

J lost 2 bases, V lost 9 bases, and 8 bases had no gene match. Germline values: CDR1 SNHLY, CDR2 FYNNEI. CDR3 length: 14 residues. The sample comprised PBMCs. The V gene is TRBV2, the J gene TRBJ2-3, with 7 bases lining up with TRBD1. This clonotype originated in a woman aged 30 to 39 in good health and CMV-seropositive. The chain's CDR3 is CARNRGWDTDTQYF. In nucleotides, the CDR3 is TGTGCCAGGAACAGGGGATGGGACACAGATACGCAGTATTTT.